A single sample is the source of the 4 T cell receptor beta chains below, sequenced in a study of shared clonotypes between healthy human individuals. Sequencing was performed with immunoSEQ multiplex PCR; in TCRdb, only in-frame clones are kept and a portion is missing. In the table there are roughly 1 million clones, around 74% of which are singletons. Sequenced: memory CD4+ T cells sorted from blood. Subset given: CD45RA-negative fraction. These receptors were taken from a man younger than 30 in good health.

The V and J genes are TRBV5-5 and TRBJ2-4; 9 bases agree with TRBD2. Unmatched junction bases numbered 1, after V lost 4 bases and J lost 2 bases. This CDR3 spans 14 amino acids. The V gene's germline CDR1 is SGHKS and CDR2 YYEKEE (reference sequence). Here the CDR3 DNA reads TGTGCCAGCAGCGGACTAGCGACCAAAAACATTCAGTACTTC. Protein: CASSGLATKNIQYF.

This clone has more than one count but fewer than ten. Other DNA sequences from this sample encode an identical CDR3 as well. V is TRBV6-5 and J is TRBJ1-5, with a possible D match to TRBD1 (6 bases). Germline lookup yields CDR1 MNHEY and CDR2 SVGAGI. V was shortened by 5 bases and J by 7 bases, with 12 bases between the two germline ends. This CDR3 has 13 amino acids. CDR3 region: CASSTDRNQPQHF. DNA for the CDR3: TGTGCCAGCAGTACCGACAGGAACCAGCCCCAGCATTTT.

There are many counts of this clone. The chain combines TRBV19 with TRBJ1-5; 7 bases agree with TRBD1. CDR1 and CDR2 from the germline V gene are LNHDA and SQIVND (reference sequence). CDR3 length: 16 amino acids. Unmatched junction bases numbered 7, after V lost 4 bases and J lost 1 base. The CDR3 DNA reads TGTGCCAGTAGTAACCGACAGGGTTTAAGCAATCAGCCCCAGCATTTT. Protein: CASSNRQGLSNQPQHF.

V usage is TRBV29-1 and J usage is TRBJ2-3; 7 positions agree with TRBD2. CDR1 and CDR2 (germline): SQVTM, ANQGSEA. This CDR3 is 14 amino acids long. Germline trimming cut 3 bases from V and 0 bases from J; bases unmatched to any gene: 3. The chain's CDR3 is CSVEPSGSTDTQYF. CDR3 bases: TGCAGCGTTGAGCCTAGCGGAAGCACAGATACGCAGTATTTT.